The rows below give T cell receptor beta chains drawn from one sample of a study of post-analysis software for immune sequencing data. A single record per CDR3 protein comes from TCRdb applying MiXCR to the PCR reads. Of hundreds of thousands of distinct CDR3 sequences in the sample, less than 40% were seen once. The sample taken for sequencing was blood. The receptor source for this set is a girl aged 10 to 17 with multiple sclerosis. Both conserved end residues are part of each CDR3. The D gene is left open where the match is weak. Clone size is stated in some rows and not others, as once, few, many or a class when expanded.

NA | TRBJ2-4 | TRBV27 | NA | CASSLSVEREQYF | TGTGCCAGCAGTTTGAGCGTCGAGAGGGAGCAGTACTTC
TRBD1 | TRBJ2-7 | TRBV7-9 | NA | CASSPGTGSLYEQYF | TGTGCCAGCAGCCCCGGGACAGGGTCCCTTTACGAGCAGTACTTC
NA | TRBJ1-5 | TRBV7-2 | NA | CASSSRGFWSNQPQHF | TGTGCCAGCAGCTCCCGAGGGTTTTGGAGCAATCAGCCCCAGCATTTT
NA | TRBJ2-4 | TRBV4-1 | few | CASSQPLKETGRTKNIQYF | TGCGCCAGCAGCCAACCGCTAAAAGAGACAGGGAGGACCAAAAACATTCAGTACTTC
TRBD1 | TRBJ2-7 | TRBV5-1 | NA | CASSLAGDRSDEQYF | TGCGCCAGCAGCTTGGCCGGGGACAGATCGGACGAGCAGTACTTC
NA | TRBJ2-3 | TRBV15 | NA | CATSSTSSGIFLTDTQYF | TGTGCCACCAGCAGTACGTCTTCGGGGATATTTTTAACAGATACGCAGTATTTT
TRBD1 | TRBJ1-1 | TRBV12-5 | NA | CASGLDPTGRNTEAFF | TGTGCTAGTGGTTTGGACCCGACAGGGCGGAACACTGAAGCTTTCTTT
TRBD1 | TRBJ1-1 | TRBV29-1 | NA | CSVAPGTGSTEAFF | TGCAGCGTTGCCCCCGGGACAGGGAGTACTGAAGCTTTCTTT
NA | TRBJ2-7 | TRBV24-1 | few | CATSTQNVYEQYF | TGTGCCACCAGTACCCAGAATGTCTACGAGCAGTACTTC
TRBD2 | TRBJ2-5 | TRBV6-5 | NA | CASNRGLAGVETQYF | TGTGCCAGCAACCGGGGGCTAGCGGGGGTTGAGACCCAGTACTTC
NA | TRBJ2-3 | TRBV20-1 | NA | CSAEGGRRSTDTQYF | TGCAGTGCTGAGGGGGGCAGGAGGAGCACAGATACGCAGTATTTT
NA | TRBJ1-2 | TRBV14 | few | CASSQFGDGHGYTF | TGTGCCAGCAGCCAATTTGGGGACGGCCACGGCTACACCTTC
TRBD1 | TRBJ2-1 | TRBV6-1 | few | CASRPLQGTSNYNEQFF | TGTGCCAGCAGACCACTACAGGGGACCAGCAATTACAATGAGCAGTTCTTC
TRBD1 | TRBJ1-1 | TRBV7-3 | NA | CASSSQGPGTEAFF | TGTGCCAGCAGCTCACAGGGGCCGGGCACTGAAGCTTTCTTT
TRBD1 | TRBJ2-2 | TRBV7-9 | NA | CASSTRVGGITGELFF | TGTGCCAGCAGCACCCGAGTAGGGGGCATCACCGGGGAGCTGTTTTTT
TRBD1 | TRBJ2-1 | TRBV5-1 | NA | CASSSGGQGMDEQFF | TGCGCCAGCAGCTCGGGGGGACAGGGAATGGATGAGCAGTTCTTC
TRBD1 | TRBJ2-3 | TRBV4-2 | NA | CASSPYLSDRGPSSTQYF | TGTGCCAGCAGCCCTTACTTATCGGACAGGGGACCCTCGAGTACGCAGTATTTT
NA | TRBJ1-6 | TRBV12-3/TRBV12-4 | few | CASSRSETSPLHF | TGTGCCAGCAGCCGGTCAGAGACTTCACCCCTCCACTTT
NA | TRBJ2-7 | TRBV5-1 | few | CASSLGNRASFSYEQYF | TGCGCCAGCAGCTTGGGGAACAGGGCCTCCTTCTCCTACGAGCAGTACTTC
TRBD2 | TRBJ2-3 | TRBV25-1 | NA | CASSEWEGKDTQYF | TGTGCCAGCAGTGAATGGGAGGGCAAGGATACGCAGTATTTT
NA | TRBJ1-5 | TRBV4-3 | NA | CASSQEVEGQPQHF | TGCGCCAGCAGCCAAGAGGTAGAAGGTCAGCCCCAGCATTTT
TRBD1 | TRBJ1-2 | TRBV5-1 | NA | CASSLGQGFGYTF | TGCGCCAGCAGCTTGGGACAGGGTTTTGGCTACACCTTC
NA | TRBJ1-2 | TRBV28 | few | CASATPVSSNYGYTF | TGTGCCAGTGCAACCCCCGTCTCCTCTAACTATGGCTACACCTTC